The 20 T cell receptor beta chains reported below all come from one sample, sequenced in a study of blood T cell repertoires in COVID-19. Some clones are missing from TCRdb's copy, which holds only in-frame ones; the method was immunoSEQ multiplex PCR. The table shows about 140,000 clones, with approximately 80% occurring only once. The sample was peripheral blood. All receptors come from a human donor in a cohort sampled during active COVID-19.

The CDR3 region is CASSSQEGAYIQYF. CDR3 DNA sequence: TGTGCCAGCAGCTCACAAGAGGGAGCGTACATTCAGTACTTC. V gene TRBV7-6 combines with J gene TRBJ2-4; perhaps TRBD2 as D (5 bases). The V end was cut by 4 bases, the J end by 8 bases, with 15 bases between. Germline loops: CDR1 SGHVS, CDR2 FNYEAQ. This CDR3 has 14 residues.

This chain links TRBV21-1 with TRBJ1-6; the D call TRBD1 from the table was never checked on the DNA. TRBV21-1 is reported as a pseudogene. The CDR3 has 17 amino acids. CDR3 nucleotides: TGTGCCAGCAGCAAAAGTGCGGGACAGGGGGCGAATTCACCCCTCCACTTT. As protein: CASSKSAGQGANSPLHF.

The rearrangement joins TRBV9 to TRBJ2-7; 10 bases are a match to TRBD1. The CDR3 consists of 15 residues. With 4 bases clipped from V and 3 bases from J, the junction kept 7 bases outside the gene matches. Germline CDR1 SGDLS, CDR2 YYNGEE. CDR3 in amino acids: CASSLGRDRGYEQYF. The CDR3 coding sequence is TGTGCCAGCAGCCTAGGGCGGGACAGGGGCTACGAGCAGTACTTC.

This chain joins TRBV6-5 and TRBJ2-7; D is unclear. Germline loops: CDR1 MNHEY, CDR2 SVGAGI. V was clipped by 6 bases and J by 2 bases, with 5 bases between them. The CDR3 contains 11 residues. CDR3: CASSSAYEQYF. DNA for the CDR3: TGTGCCAGCAGCTCCGCCTACGAGCAGTACTTC.

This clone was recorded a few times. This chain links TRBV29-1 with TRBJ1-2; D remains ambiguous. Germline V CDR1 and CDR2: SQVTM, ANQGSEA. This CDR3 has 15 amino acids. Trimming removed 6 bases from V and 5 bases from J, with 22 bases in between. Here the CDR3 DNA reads TGCAGCGTGGCCCCGATGGGCAGCCCTTCTTATGGCTACACCTTC. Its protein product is CSVAPMGSPSYGYTF.

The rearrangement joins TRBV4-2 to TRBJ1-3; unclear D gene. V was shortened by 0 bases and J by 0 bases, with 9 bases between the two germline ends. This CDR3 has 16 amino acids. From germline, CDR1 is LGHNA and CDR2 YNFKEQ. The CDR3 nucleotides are TGTGCCAGCAGCCAAGATTACAGCCGCTCTGGAAACACCATATATTTT. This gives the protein CASSQDYSRSGNTIYF.

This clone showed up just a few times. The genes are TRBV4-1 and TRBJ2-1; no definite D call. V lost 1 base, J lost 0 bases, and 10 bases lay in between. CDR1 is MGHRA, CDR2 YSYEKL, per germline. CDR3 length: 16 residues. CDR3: CASSQGRLNSYNEQFF. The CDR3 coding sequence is TGCGCCAGCAGCCAAGGGCGACTGAACTCCTACAATGAGCAGTTCTTC.

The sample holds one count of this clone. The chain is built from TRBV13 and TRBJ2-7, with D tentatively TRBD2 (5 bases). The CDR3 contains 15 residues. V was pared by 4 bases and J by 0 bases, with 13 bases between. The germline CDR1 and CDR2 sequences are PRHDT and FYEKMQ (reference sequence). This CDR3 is CASSWGVSDSYEQYF. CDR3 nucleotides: TGTGCCAGCAGCTGGGGAGTATCGGACTCCTACGAGCAGTACTTC.

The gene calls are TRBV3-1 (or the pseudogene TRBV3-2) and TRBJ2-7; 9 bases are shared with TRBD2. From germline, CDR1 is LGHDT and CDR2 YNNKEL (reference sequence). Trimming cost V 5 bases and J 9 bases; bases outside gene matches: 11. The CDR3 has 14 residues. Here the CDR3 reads CASSVPGLAAAQYF. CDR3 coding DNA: TGTGCCAGCAGCGTACCGGGACTAGCCGCGGCGCAGTACTTC.

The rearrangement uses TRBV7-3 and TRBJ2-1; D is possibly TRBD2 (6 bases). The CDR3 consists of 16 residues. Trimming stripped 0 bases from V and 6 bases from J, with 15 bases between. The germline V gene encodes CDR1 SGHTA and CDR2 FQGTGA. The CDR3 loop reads CASSLTRTGARNEQFF. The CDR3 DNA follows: TGTGCCAGCAGCTTAACTCGTACGGGAGCGCGCAATGAGCAGTTCTTC.

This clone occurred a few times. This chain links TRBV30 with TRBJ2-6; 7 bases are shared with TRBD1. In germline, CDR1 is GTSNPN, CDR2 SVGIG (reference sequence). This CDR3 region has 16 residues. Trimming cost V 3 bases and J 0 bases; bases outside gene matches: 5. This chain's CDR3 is CAWSSRGTSGANVLTF. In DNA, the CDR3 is TGTGCCTGGAGCTCCAGGGGGACCTCTGGGGCCAACGTCCTGACTTTC.

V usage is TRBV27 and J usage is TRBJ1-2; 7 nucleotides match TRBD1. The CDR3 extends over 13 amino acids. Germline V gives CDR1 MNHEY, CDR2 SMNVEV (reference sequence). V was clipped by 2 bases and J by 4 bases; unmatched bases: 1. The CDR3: CASSLKGAYGYTF. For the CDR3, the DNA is TGTGCCAGCAGTTTAAAGGGGGCCTATGGCTACACCTTC.

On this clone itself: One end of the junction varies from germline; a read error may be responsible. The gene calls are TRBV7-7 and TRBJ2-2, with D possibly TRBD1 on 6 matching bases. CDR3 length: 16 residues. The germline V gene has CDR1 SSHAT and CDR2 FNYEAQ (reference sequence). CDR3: CASSKYPGQNTGELFF. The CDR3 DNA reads TGTGCTAGCAGCAAATATCCGGGACAGAACACCGGGGAGCTGTTTTTT.

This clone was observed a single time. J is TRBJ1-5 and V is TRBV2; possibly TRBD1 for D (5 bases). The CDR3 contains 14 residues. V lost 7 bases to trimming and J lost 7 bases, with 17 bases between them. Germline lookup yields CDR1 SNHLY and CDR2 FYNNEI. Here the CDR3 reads CASTGSRQTQPQHF. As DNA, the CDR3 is TGTGCCAGCACCGGGTCGAGACAGACCCAGCCCCAGCATTTT.

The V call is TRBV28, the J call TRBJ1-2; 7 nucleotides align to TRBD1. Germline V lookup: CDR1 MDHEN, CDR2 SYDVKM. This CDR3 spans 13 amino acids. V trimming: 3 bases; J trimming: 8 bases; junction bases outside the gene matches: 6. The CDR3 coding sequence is TGTGCCAGCAGTTTCCAGACAGGGACCGGCTACACCTTC. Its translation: CASSFQTGTGYTF.

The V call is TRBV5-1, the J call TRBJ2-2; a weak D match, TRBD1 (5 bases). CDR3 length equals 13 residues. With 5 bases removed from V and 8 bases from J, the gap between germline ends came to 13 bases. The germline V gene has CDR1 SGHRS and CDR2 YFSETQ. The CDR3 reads CASRQALTGELFF. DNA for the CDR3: TGCGCCAGCAGACAGGCCCTTACGGGGGAGCTGTTTTTT.

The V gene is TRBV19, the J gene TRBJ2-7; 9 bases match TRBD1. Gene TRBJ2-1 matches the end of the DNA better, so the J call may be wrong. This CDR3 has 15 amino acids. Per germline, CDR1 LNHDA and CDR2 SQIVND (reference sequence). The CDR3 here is CASSTGTGYHNEQFF. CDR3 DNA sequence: TGTGCCAGTAGTACCGGGACAGGGTACCACAATGAGCAGTTCTTC.

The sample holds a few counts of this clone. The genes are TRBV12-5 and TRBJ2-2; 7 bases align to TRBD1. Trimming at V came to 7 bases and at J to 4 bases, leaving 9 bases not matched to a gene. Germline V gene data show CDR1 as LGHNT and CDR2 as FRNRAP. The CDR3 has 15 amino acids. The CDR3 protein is CASASRQGSTGELFF. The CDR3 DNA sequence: TGTGCTAGTGCCTCCAGACAGGGTAGCACCGGGGAGCTGTTTTTT.

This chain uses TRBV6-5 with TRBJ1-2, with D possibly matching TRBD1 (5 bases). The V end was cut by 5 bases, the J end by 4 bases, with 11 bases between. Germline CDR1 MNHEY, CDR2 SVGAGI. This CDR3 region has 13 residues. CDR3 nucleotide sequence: TGTGCCAGCAGTCCGACAGTAATCTATGGCTACACCTTC. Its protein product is CASSPTVIYGYTF.

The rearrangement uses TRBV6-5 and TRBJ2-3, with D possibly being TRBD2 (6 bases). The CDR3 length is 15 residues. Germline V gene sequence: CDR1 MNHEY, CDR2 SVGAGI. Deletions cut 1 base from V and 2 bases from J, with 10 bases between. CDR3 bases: TGTGCCAGCAGTTACTACGGGAGCTCCACAGATACGCAGTATTTT. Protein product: CASSYYGSSTDTQYF.